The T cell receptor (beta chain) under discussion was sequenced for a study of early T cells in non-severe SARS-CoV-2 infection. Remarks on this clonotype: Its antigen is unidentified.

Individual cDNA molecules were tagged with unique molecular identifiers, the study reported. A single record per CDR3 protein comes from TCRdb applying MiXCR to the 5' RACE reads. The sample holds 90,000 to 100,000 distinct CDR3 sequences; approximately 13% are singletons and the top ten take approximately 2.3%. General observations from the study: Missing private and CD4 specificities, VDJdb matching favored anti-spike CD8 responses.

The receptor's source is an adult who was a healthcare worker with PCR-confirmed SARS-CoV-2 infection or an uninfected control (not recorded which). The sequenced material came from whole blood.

The CDR3 here is CATLGLAGEQYF. The CDR3 bases are TGTGCCACCCTGGGACTAGCCGGCGAGCAGTACTTC. The chain combines TRBV2 with TRBJ2-7, with 9 bases matching TRBD2. The CDR3 totals 12 residues. Germline CDR1 reads SNHLY; CDR2 reads FYNNEI. V gave up 10 bases and J gave up 6 bases; unmatched junction bases: 7.